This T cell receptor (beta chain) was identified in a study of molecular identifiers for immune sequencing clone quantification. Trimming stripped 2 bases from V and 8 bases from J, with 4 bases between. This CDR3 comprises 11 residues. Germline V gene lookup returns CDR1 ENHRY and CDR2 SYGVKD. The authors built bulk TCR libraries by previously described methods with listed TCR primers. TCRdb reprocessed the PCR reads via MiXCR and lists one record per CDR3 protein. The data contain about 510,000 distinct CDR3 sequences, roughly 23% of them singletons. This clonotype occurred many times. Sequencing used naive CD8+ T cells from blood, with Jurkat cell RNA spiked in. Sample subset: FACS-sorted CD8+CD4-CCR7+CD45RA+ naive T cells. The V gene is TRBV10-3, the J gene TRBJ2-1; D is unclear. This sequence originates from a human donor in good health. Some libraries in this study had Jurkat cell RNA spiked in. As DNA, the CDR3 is TGTGCCATCAGTGAGCACGATGAGCAGTTCTTC. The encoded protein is CAISEHDEQFF.